Listed below are T cell receptor beta chains from one sample, sequenced in a study of cytotoxic CD8 clonotypes in ibrutinib-treated CLL. The assay was immunoSEQ multiplex PCR, and TCRdb's table has in-frame clones only and misses some. The table records some 150,000 clones, about three quarters of them present only once. The sample was PBMCs, taken after 24 months of ibrutinib treatment. The receptors derive from a human donor with chronic lymphocytic leukemia. The CDR3 runs from the conserved cysteine through the conserved F or W. A D gene is named only where the DNA matches it firmly. Rows may omit the clone size; those that give it use once, few, many or a size class.

>TRBJ1-5|few|16|TRBV6-6|NA
CASSYTTRGEGGPQHF
TGTGCCAGCAGTTACACAACCAGGGGAGAAGGGGGGCCCCAGCATTTT
>TRBJ1-4|NA|15|TRBV7-2|NA
CATRRGLGANEKLFF
TGTGCCACCCGACGGGGGTTGGGGGCTAATGAAAAACTGTTTTTT
>TRBJ2-3|NA|14|TRBV2|NA
CASSEAASTDTQYF
TGTGCCAGCAGTGAAGCAGCCAGCACAGATACGCAGTATTTT
>TRBJ2-7|NA|15|TRBV18|NA
CASSPLQGEGYEQYF
TGTGCCAGCTCACCTCTCCAGGGGGAGGGCTACGAGCAGTACTTC
>TRBJ2-1|NA|13|TRBV10-3|TRBD2
CAIGQGLAIEQFF
TGTGCCATCGGGCAGGGACTAGCGATTGAGCAGTTCTTC
>TRBJ1-2|once|11|TRBV7-6|TRBD1
CASRRTGGDPF
TGTGCCAGCAGGAGGACAGGGGGCGACCCCTTC
>TRBJ2-3|NA|15|TRBV5-1|NA
CASSFGSGRTDTQYF
TGCGCCAGCAGCTTCGGGTCCGGTCGCACAGATACGCAGTATTTT
>TRBJ1-4|NA|15|TRBV2|TRBD1
CASSQNQGVAEKLFF
TGTGCCAGCAGCCAAAACCAGGGGGTGGCGGAAAAACTGTTTTTT
>TRBJ2-3|NA|16|TRBV5-6|TRBD2
CASSPEAGWAADTQYF
TGTGCCAGCAGCCCCGAAGCGGGGTGGGCGGCAGATACGCAGTATTTT
>TRBJ2-7|few|15|TRBV7-8|NA
CASSPYVVGPYEQYF
TGTGCCAGCAGCCCCTATGTAGTGGGGCCCTACGAGCAGTACTTC
>TRBJ1-5|NA|15|TRBV19|NA
CASSIPMGQVSPQHF
TGTGCCAGTAGTATCCCGATGGGACAAGTATCCCCCCAGCATTTT
>TRBJ2-1|NA|12|TRBV7-9|NA
CASSLQDGEQFF
TGTGCCAGCAGCTTACAGGACGGTGAGCAGTTCTTC
>TRBJ2-1|NA|15|TRBV7-2|NA
CASSPAEHPYNEQFF
TGTGCCAGCAGCCCAGCGGAGCACCCCTACAATGAGCAGTTCTTC
>TRBJ2-1|once|17|TRBV18|TRBD2
CASSPEGLAGGPGEQFF
TGTGCCAGCTCACCCGAAGGACTAGCGGGGGGGCCCGGTGAGCAGTTCTTC
>TRBJ1-4|NA|16|TRBV5-8|NA
CASSLGEGATNEKLFF
TGTGCCAGCAGCTTGGGGGAGGGAGCAACTAATGAAAAACTGTTTTTT
>TRBJ1-1|once|15|TRBV6-6|TRBD1
CASTQRDRAYTEAFF
TGTGCCAGCACCCAAAGGGACAGGGCATACACTGAAGCTTTCTTT
>TRBJ1-5|NA|15|TRBV9|NA
CASSVAPTELQPQHF
TGTGCCAGCAGCGTAGCGCCGACGGAGTTGCAGCCCCAGCATTTT
>TRBJ2-2|NA|16|TRBV7-9|TRBD1
CASPPPGGGNTGELFF
TGTGCCAGCCCACCCCCAGGGGGCGGAAACACCGGGGAGCTGTTTTTT
>TRBJ2-7|NA|13|TRBV5-1|NA
CASSFPASYEQYF
TGCGCCAGCAGCTTCCCAGCCTCCTACGAGCAGTACTTC
>TRBJ1-6|NA|13|TRBV5-1|NA
CASSSHDNSPLHF
TGCGCCAGCAGCTCCCATGATAATTCACCCCTCCACTTT
>TRBJ2-1|few|15|TRBV9|NA
CASSQDTNTYNEQFF
TGTGCCAGCAGCCAGGACACGAACACCTACAATGAGCAGTTCTTC
>TRBJ2-1|NA|16|TRBV9|TRBD2
CASSPIAGGPGNEQFF
TGTGCCAGCAGCCCGATAGCGGGAGGGCCTGGCAATGAGCAGTTCTTC
>TRBJ2-1|NA|13|TRBV7-8|NA
CASSLTKEDEQFF
TGTGCCAGCAGCTTAACGAAGGAGGATGAGCAGTTCTTC
>TRBJ2-2|NA|15|TRBV7-6|NA
CASSPAYPNTGELFF
TGTGCCAGCAGCCCCGCCTATCCGAACACCGGGGAGCTGTTTTTT
>TRBJ1-3|NA|14|TRBV18|NA
CASSPAGTRDTIYF
TGTGCCAGCTCACCAGCGGGCACCCGGGACACCATATATTTT
>TRBJ1-4|NA|14|TRBV5-1|NA
CASSLGSGAEKLFF
TGCGCCAGCAGCTTGGGCTCAGGGGCTGAAAAACTGTTTTTT
>TRBJ1-2|NA|15|TRBV4-3|NA
CASSPAQPANYGYTF
TGCGCCAGCAGCCCCGCCCAGCCAGCGAACTATGGCTACACCTTC
>TRBJ2-7|NA|14|TRBV7-2|NA
CASRRGRNSYEQYF
TGTGCCAGCCGCCGGGGGAGGAACTCCTACGAGCAGTACTTC
>TRBJ2-7|NA|13|TRBV28|NA
CASSLSPTYEQYF
TGTGCCAGCAGTTTAAGCCCCACGTACGAGCAGTACTTC